Shown below are 27 T cell receptor beta chains from a single sample sequenced in a study of T-cell memory formation after mild COVID-19. TCRdb re-called the 5' RACE reads through MiXCR, storing one row per CDR3 protein. Of hundreds of thousands of distinct CDR3 sequences listed, 25% to 30% are singletons. The sample consisted of PBMCs or a T cell subset sorted from them (not recorded which). All receptors come from an adult woman who had mild COVID-19 (a few samples of this study predate the infection). Cell type and time point are not known.

The genes are TRBV4-1 and TRBJ2-1, with 8 bases fitting TRBD2. Germline lookup yields CDR1 MGHRA and CDR2 YSYEKL. The J segment lost 3 bases and the V segment lost 1 base, leaving 8 bases of the junction unmatched. This CDR3 comprises 17 residues. DNA for the CDR3: TGCGCCAGCAGCCAAGCCAGGGGCGGGGGGATCTACAATGAGCAGTTCTTC. It specifies CASSQARGGGIYNEQFF.

This clonotype has just a few counts. The chain uses TRBV7-9 and TRBJ2-7; 9 bases match TRBD1. The trim removed 5 bases at V and 1 base at J, leaving 12 bases unmatched. CDR1 and CDR2 from the germline V gene are SEHNR and FQNEAQ (reference sequence). This CDR3 has 17 amino acids. CDR3 in DNA: TGTGCCAGCAGCAACCCTCCCGGACAGGGGACTTCCTACGAGCAGTACTTC. Amino acids: CASSNPPGQGTSYEQYF.

The genes are TRBV5-1 and TRBJ2-3; TRBD2 agrees at 7 bases. The CDR3 runs 14 residues. Germline CDR1 SGHRS, CDR2 YFSETQ. V was clipped by 2 bases and J by 6 bases; unmatched bases: 6. The CDR3 region has the DNA TGCGCCAGCAGCTTACCGGGGGGTTCGGATACGCAGTATTTT. Its protein product is CASSLPGGSDTQYF.

The rearrangement joins TRBV7-2 to TRBJ1-2; a weak D match, TRBD1 (6 bases). In germline, CDR1 is SGHTA, CDR2 FQGNSA. The CDR3 consists of 15 residues. Trimming cost V 5 bases and J 6 bases, with 19 bases left between them. The CDR3 nucleotides read TGTGCCAGCAGCCAATTTGACAGGAGGGGAGATGGCTACACCTTC. Translated, it gives CASSQFDRRGDGYTF. Combining the CDR3 with reference TRBV7-2 and TRBJ1-2 gives the whole variable domain GAGVSQSPSNKVTEKGKDVELRCDPISGHTALYWYRQSLGQGLEFLIYFQGNSAPDKSGLPSDRFSAERTGGSVSTLTIQRTQQEDSAVYLCASSQFDRRGDGYTFGSGTRLTVV.

The V and J genes are TRBV7-6 and TRBJ2-7; possible D gene TRBD1, 6 bases. Germline V CDR1 and CDR2: SGHVS, FNYEAQ. This CDR3 is built from 15 residues. Trimming shortened V by 1 base and J by 1 base, and 11 bases separated the two germline ends. CDR3 in DNA: TGTGCCAGCAGCTTAGGAATTGACAGGTCCTACGAGCAGTACTTC. The encoded protein is CASSLGIDRSYEQYF.

This clonotype was found a few times. V gene TRBV12-3 or TRBV12-4 combines with J gene TRBJ1-1; no clear D. V lost 8 bases and J 1 base, leaving 20 bases between the germline ends. CDR3 size: 16 residues. CDR3 DNA sequence: TGTGCCAGCCGTTCCGGCGTGCTCGGGTGGAACACTGAAGCTTTCTTT. Amino acids: CASRSGVLGWNTEAFF.

The chain joins TRBV11-2 to TRBJ1-2; D may be TRBD1 (5 bases). The CDR3 runs 14 residues. The V end lost 1 base, the J end lost 2 bases, and 8 bases lay between the germline ends. Germline V gives CDR1 SGHAT, CDR2 FQNNGV. The CDR3 reads CASSLARENYGYTF. The CDR3 DNA reads as TGTGCCAGCAGCTTAGCCAGGGAAAACTATGGCTACACCTTC.

This clonotype was detected only a few times. V usage is TRBV4-2 and J usage is TRBJ1-2; D gene ambiguous. V was pared by 3 bases and J by 5 bases, with 7 bases between. The length of the CDR3 is 12 residues. From germline, CDR1 is LGHNA and CDR2 YNFKEQ. The DNA of the CDR3 is TGTGCCAGCAGCCACCGGCTATATGGCTACACCTTC. Protein product: CASSHRLYGYTF.

This clonotype was found a few times. The rearrangement links TRBV3-1 to TRBJ2-2; perhaps TRBD1 as D (5 bases). The germline V gene has CDR1 LGHDT and CDR2 YNNKEL (reference sequence). The CDR3 is made up of 15 amino acids. The V and J ends lost 3 bases and 8 bases respectively, with 16 bases between them. The CDR3 sequence is CASSQQGSLWGELFF. CDR3 coding DNA: TGTGCCAGCAGCCAGCAGGGAAGTCTTTGGGGGGAGCTGTTTTTT.

This CDR3 is CASSQAVLLGGNIQYF. CDR3 coding DNA: TGTGCCAGCAGCCAAGCTGTCTTACTGGGGGGTAACATTCAGTACTTC. This chain joins TRBV4-2 and TRBJ2-4; maybe TRBD2 (6 bases). The V and J ends lost 1 base and 7 bases respectively, with 17 bases between them. Germline assignment: CDR1 LGHNA and CDR2 YNFKEQ. There are 16 residues in the CDR3.

This clonotype was detected only once. The V gene is TRBV7-9, the J gene TRBJ2-7; D gene uncertain. This CDR3 comprises 15 residues. Trimming left V 1 base short and J 0 bases short, with 10 bases between. Germline V gene sequence: CDR1 SEHNR, CDR2 FQNEAQ (reference sequence). CDR3 nucleotide sequence: TGTGCCAGCAGCTTAGATAGGAGCCTCTCCTACGAGCAGTACTTC. This gives the protein CASSLDRSLSYEQYF. Full variable domain (rest looked up from reference TRBV7-9 and TRBJ2-7): DTGVSQNPRHKITKRGQNVTFRCDPISEHNRLYWYRQTLGQGPEFLTYFQNEAQLEKSRLLSDRFSAERPKGSFSTLEIQRTEQGDSAMYLCASSLDRSLSYEQYFGPGTRLTVT.

This clonotype showed up many times. This chain connects TRBV7-3 to TRBJ1-1; no clear D. The CDR3 is 13 amino acids. The V gene lost 3 bases and the J gene lost 3 bases, with 8 bases spanning the gap. Germline CDR1 reads SGHTA; CDR2 reads FQGTGA. CDR3: CASSLHEDTEAFF. The DNA for the CDR3 is TGTGCCAGCAGCTTGCACGAGGACACTGAAGCTTTCTTT.

V usage is TRBV15 and J usage is TRBJ2-3; no firm D call. Deletions cut 1 base from V and 7 bases from J, with 6 bases between. The CDR3 totals 12 residues. CDR1 is LNHNV, CDR2 YYDKDF, per germline (reference sequence). The CDR3 reads CATSRGTHTQYF. The DNA for the CDR3 is TGTGCCACCAGCAGAGGAACTCATACGCAGTATTTT.

This clonotype was counted a few times. The chain carries TRBV7-9 and TRBJ2-4, with D hard to call. Germline V gives CDR1 SEHNR, CDR2 FQNEAQ (reference sequence). The CDR3 is 13 residues long. V lost 5 bases and J 13 bases, leaving 18 bases between the germline ends. The CDR3 DNA sequence: TGTGCCAGCAGCCCCCCTGCAGAGGTAGAACAGTACTTC. Translation: CASSPPAEVEQYF.

The rearrangement uses TRBV29-1 and TRBJ2-3, with 11 bases aligning to TRBD2. V gave up 2 bases and J gave up 4 bases; unmatched junction bases: 8. This CDR3 region has 16 residues. CDR1 SQVTM and CDR2 ANQGSEA come from the germline V gene. DNA for the CDR3: TGCAGCGTTGAACCTGTGACTAGCGGGATATCAGATACGCAGTATTTT. Its translation: CSVEPVTSGISDTQYF.

This clonotype was observed a handful of times. The V and J genes are TRBV7-9 and TRBJ2-5; 7 bases map to TRBD2. J was trimmed by 5 bases and V by 3 bases; bases with no gene match: 15. The CDR3 is 17 residues long. CDR1 and CDR2 from the germline V gene are SEHNR and FQNEAQ (reference sequence). Here the CDR3 reads CASSFWTRRANDETQYF. DNA of the CDR3: TGTGCCAGCAGCTTTTGGACTAGGAGGGCCAATGATGAGACCCAGTACTTC.

This clonotype was counted between two and nine times. The V gene is TRBV3-1, the J gene TRBJ2-3; D call uncertain. Trimming shortened V by 0 bases and J by 8 bases, and 9 bases separated the two germline ends. The CDR3 extends over 13 amino acids. CDR1 and CDR2 (germline): LGHDT, YNNKEL (reference sequence). CDR3 sequence: CASSQDVARTQYF. The CDR3, as DNA: TGTGCCAGCAGCCAAGATGTAGCCCGTACGCAGTATTTT.

The V call is TRBV4-1, the J call TRBJ2-5; tentatively, D is TRBD2 (5 bases). Trimming pared 1 base from V and 3 bases from J, leaving 12 bases between. This CDR3 is 15 amino acids long. Germline CDR1 reads MGHRA; CDR2 reads YSYEKL. In DNA, the CDR3 is TGCGCCAGCAGCCAAGGGGCCGGGGTTAAAGAGACCCAGTACTTC. Its translation: CASSQGAGVKETQYF.

This clonotype appeared a few times. This rearrangement joins TRBV4-2 to TRBJ2-7, with D tentatively TRBD2 (6 bases). CDR1 is LGHNA, CDR2 YNFKEQ, per germline. Trimming took off 4 bases at V and 6 bases at J, with 19 bases between the two ends. The CDR3 is 15 residues long. This CDR3 reads CASSPFGGEASEQYF. The CDR3 DNA follows: TGTGCCAGCAGCCCCTTCGGGGGAGAGGCTTCCGAGCAGTACTTC.

In this sample, this clonotype turned up a few times. The CDR3 nucleotides read TGTGCCAGCAGCCGATCAGGAGCGGGCAGCACAGATACGCAGTATTTT. Amino acids: CASSRSGAGSTDTQYF. J is TRBJ2-3 and V is TRBV4-2; D is perhaps TRBD2 (6 bases). The CDR3 has 16 amino acids. The V gene lost 4 bases and the J gene lost 0 bases, with 14 bases spanning the gap. Per germline, CDR1 LGHNA and CDR2 YNFKEQ.

The gene calls are TRBV5-1 and TRBJ1-1, with 7 bases lining up with TRBD1. Germline CDR1 reads SGHRS; CDR2 reads YFSETQ. This CDR3 spans 17 amino acids. With V trimmed by 0 bases and J by 3 bases, 11 bases remained unmatched. The CDR3 DNA reads TGCGCCAGCAGCTTGGATCCGACAGGGTGGGTGGACACTGAAGCTTTCTTT. Translated: CASSLDPTGWVDTEAFF. Variable domain in full (rest from reference TRBV5-1 and TRBJ1-1): KAGVTQTPRYLIKTRGQQVTLSCSPISGHRSVSWYQQTPGQGLQFLFEYFSETQRNKGNFPGRFSGRQFSNSRSEMNVSTLELGDSALYLCASSLDPTGWVDTEAFFGQGTRLTVV.

The gene calls are TRBV20-1 and TRBJ2-1; D is unresolved. V lost 5 bases to trimming and J lost 9 bases, with 14 bases between them. The germline V gene encodes CDR1 DFQATT and CDR2 SNEGSKA (reference sequence). The CDR3 sequence is 12 residues long. In DNA, the CDR3 is TGCAGTGCTCGGTGGGCTGAGAGTGAGCAGTTCTTC. This codes for CSARWAESEQFF.

In its sample, this clonotype was seen a few times. The chain employs TRBV6-1 and TRBJ2-1; 8 bases agree with TRBD1. V dropped 3 bases and J dropped 2; count of bases not matched to a gene: 3. CDR3 length: 15 amino acids. The germline gives CDR1 MNHNS, CDR2 SASEGT. DNA of the CDR3: TGTGCCAGCAGTGAGGACAGGGCCACCTACAATGAGCAGTTCTTC. This translates into CASSEDRATYNEQFF.

This clonotype came up many times. This sequence joins TRBV20-1 and TRBJ2-7; D unresolved. Per the germline V gene, CDR1 is DFQATT and CDR2 is SNEGSKA (reference sequence). This CDR3 contains 15 residues. Trimming stripped 1 base from V and 3 bases from J, with 16 bases between. CDR3 residues: CSARARPASLYEQYF. CDR3 DNA: TGCAGTGCTAGAGCCCGCCCGGCCTCCCTCTACGAGCAGTACTTC.

This clonotype occurred many times. V and J are TRBV6-2 or TRBV6-3 and TRBJ2-6, with D unresolved. This CDR3 has 14 amino acids. The V end lost 5 bases, the J end lost 0 bases, and 5 bases lay between the germline ends. CDR1 MNHEY and CDR2 SVGEGT come from the germline V gene. CDR3 nucleotide sequence: TGTGCCAGCAGTCTGAGCTCTGGGGCCAACGTCCTGACTTTC. Translated, it gives CASSLSSGANVLTF.

This clonotype was observed a handful of times. The V and J genes are TRBV14 and TRBJ1-1, with D hard to call. The CDR3 runs 14 residues. Germline CDR1 is SGHDN and CDR2 is FVKESK. With 0 bases removed from V and 0 bases from J, the gap between germline ends came to 5 bases. As DNA, the CDR3 is TGTGCCAGCAGCCAAGATTTCGTGAACACTGAAGCTTTCTTT. This codes for CASSQDFVNTEAFF.

This clonotype was observed a few times. This chain connects TRBV7-9 to TRBJ2-7; the D gene could be TRBD1 or TRBD2 (6 bases each). The V and J ends lost 1 base and 6 bases respectively, with 10 bases between them. In germline, CDR1 is SEHNR, CDR2 FQNEAQ (reference sequence). The CDR3 loop spans 13 amino acids. The CDR3 nucleotides read TGTGCCAGCAGCTTAGTTGGGGGGCCCGAGCAGTACTTC. Protein: CASSLVGGPEQYF.